This T cell receptor (beta chain) comes out of a study of blood T cell repertoires in COVID-19. The CDR3 is made up of 12 amino acids. V gave up 2 bases and J gave up 8 bases, with 6 bases separating them. Clones were read by immunoSEQ multiplex PCR, and TCRdb kept only the in-frame ones, dropping some. The table lists 130,000 to 150,000 clones, approximately 80% of them singletons, with roughly 9.2% in the top ten. This TCR came from a man aged 50 to 59 who had recovered from COVID-19. Sequences were obtained from PBMCs or T cells enriched from blood (not recorded which). This chain uses TRBV12-3 or TRBV12-4 with TRBJ1-4; no clear D gene. As DNA, the CDR3 is TGTGCCAGCAGTTTAAGTACAGAAAAACTGTTTTTT. Its protein product is CASSLSTEKLFF.